One and the same sample provided the 8 T cell receptor beta chains below, sequenced in a study of blood T cell repertoires in COVID-19. This table comes from immunoSEQ multiplex PCR, and its TCRdb copy is limited to in-frame clones, with some not included. The top ten hold 3.3% of the sample, which has about 180,000 clones, 75% to 90% seen once. Source material: peripheral blood. The receptors shown here come from a man aged 55 to 70 with acute or convalescent COVID-19.

The V gene is TRBV5-5, the J gene TRBJ1-6, with TRBD1 as a possible D gene (6 bases). Germline lookup yields CDR1 SGHKS and CDR2 YYEKEE (reference sequence). V lost 2 bases and J lost 7, with 10 bases in between. CDR3 length equals 14 residues. The CDR3 DNA reads as TGTGCCAGCAGCTTTACAGGGCAAAATTCACCCCTCCACTTT. This encodes CASSFTGQNSPLHF.

V is TRBV2 and J is TRBJ1-5; perhaps TRBD1 as D (5 bases). The CDR3 totals 13 residues. The V gene lost 7 bases and the J gene lost 2 bases, with 9 bases spanning the gap. CDR1 is SNHLY and CDR2 is FYNNEI in the germline V gene. The CDR3 DNA reads TGTGCCAGCACGGCGGGGGGCAATCAGCCCCAGCATTTT. Its protein is CASTAGGNQPQHF. Full variable domain (rest looked up from reference TRBV2 and TRBJ1-5): EPEVTQTPSHQVTQMGQEVILRCVPISNHLYFYWYRQILGQKVEFLVSFYNNEISEKSEIFDDQFSVERPDGSNFTLKIRSTKLEDSAMYFCASTAGGNQPQHFGDGTRLSIL.

This clone appeared once. CDR3 DNA sequence: TGTGCCAGCACCCAACGTGGGAGAGATGAGCAGTTCTTC. This gives the protein CASTQRGRDEQFF. This chain links TRBV6-5 with TRBJ2-1; perhaps TRBD2 as D (5 bases). Trimming took off 7 bases at V and 8 bases at J, with 15 bases between the two ends. Looked up from germline, CDR1 is MNHEY and CDR2 is SVGAGI. This CDR3 comprises 13 residues.

This clone was picked up one time. The V gene is TRBV6-5, the J gene TRBJ2-1; TRBD2 matches at 9 bases. Germline-derived CDR1 and CDR2 are MNHEY and SVGAGI. The V segment lost 10 bases and the J segment 2 bases; nucleotides outside the gene matches: 6. CDR3 length equals 14 residues. The CDR3 nucleotides read TGTGCCACCCAAGCGGGGGGAGCCTACAATGAGCAGTTCTTC. It translates to CATQAGGAYNEQFF.

The chain is built from TRBV6-2 or TRBV6-3 and TRBJ2-3, with 7 bases fitting TRBD1. Germline-derived CDR1 and CDR2 are MNHEY and SVGEGT. Germline trimming cut 5 bases from V and 4 bases from J; bases unmatched to any gene: 9. The CDR3 totals 15 residues. DNA of the CDR3: TGTGCCAGCAGTGAGGGGGACAGAGGCCCAGATACGCAGTATTTT. This encodes CASSEGDRGPDTQYF.

The chain is built from TRBV30 and TRBJ2-2, with TRBD2 identical over 7 bases. J was trimmed by 4 bases and V by 6 bases; bases with no gene match: 11. The CDR3 totals 15 residues. Germline V CDR1 and CDR2: GTSNPN, SVGIG (reference sequence). The CDR3 region is CACRAGVGFTGELFF. CDR3 DNA sequence: TGTGCCTGCCGGGCGGGAGTGGGATTCACCGGGGAGCTGTTTTTT.

The count of this clone is one. The chain carries TRBV5-4 and TRBJ2-1, with TRBD2 matching 12 bases. Germline-derived CDR1 and CDR2 are SGHNT and YYREEE (reference sequence). The CDR3 length is 15 residues. Germline trimming cut 4 bases from V and 12 bases from J; bases unmatched to any gene: 11. The CDR3 loop is CASSNLAGGELGQFF. The DNA of the CDR3 is TGTGCCAGCAGCAACCTAGCGGGAGGGGAACTCGGGCAGTTCTTC. The variable domain in full, completed from reference TRBV5-4 and TRBJ2-1, reads ETGVTQSPTHLIKTRGQQVTLRCSSQSGHNTVSWYQQALGQGPQFIFQYYREEENGRGNFPPRFSGLQFPNYSSELNVNALELDDSALYLCASSNLAGGELGQFFGPGTRLTVL.

The V gene is TRBV4-1, the J gene TRBJ1-5; 8 bases are a match to TRBD1. The CDR3 consists of 18 residues. J gave up 2 bases and V 0 bases, and 9 bases lay outside the gene matches. The germline V gene has CDR1 MGHRA and CDR2 YSYEKL. CDR3 DNA: TGCGCCAGCAGCCAAGATCTGGACAGGGCCCTAGGCAATCAGCCCCAGCATTTT. It is translated as CASSQDLDRALGNQPQHF.